The source of this T cell receptor (beta chain) is a study of cytomegalovirus exposure and HLA in healthy donors. A remark on this clone: A read error may produce the germline difference seen at one junction end.

The CDR3 spans 12 residues. Germline V gene sequence: CDR1 SEHNR, CDR2 FQNEAQ (reference sequence). There were likely unrecorded immune exposures, though donors were nominally healthy when sampled. Primers included in the PCR were 60 Vbeta and 13 Jbeta primers. Only in-frame clones appear in the TCRdb table, and some are missing; sequencing was by immunoSEQ multiplex PCR. The sample holds some 150,000 clones, 50% to 75% seen once. The chain has TRBV7-9 and TRBJ2-3; no clear D gene. The clonotype originates from a woman in her sixties or seventies in good health and CMV-seropositive. Material: PBMCs. The CDR3 protein is CSSSFYTDTQYF. The CDR3 nucleotides are TGTTCCAGCAGCTTCTATACAGATACGCAGTATTTT.